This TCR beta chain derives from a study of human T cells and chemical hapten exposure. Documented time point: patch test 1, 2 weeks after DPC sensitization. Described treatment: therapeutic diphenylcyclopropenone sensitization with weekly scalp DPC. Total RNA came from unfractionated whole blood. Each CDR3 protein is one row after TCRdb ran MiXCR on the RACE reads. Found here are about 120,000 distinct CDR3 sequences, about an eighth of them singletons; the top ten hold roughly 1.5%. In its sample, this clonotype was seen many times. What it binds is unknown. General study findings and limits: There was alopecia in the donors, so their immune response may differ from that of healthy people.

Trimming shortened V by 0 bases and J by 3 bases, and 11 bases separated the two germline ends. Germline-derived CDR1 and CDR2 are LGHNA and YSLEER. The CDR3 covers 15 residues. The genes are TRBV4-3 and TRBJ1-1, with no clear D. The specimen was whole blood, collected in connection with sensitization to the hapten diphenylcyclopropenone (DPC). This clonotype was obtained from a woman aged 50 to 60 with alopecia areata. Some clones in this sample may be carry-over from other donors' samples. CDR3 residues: CASSQDTQADTEAFF. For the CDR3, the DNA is TGCGCCAGCAGCCAAGATACCCAAGCGGACACTGAAGCTTTCTTT.